The clone carrying this T cell receptor beta chain was seen once. Its antigen is unidentified. The data are from a study of CD8+CD57+ T cells in acquired aplastic anemia. Background on the study: Sorted cells (CD4+ and CD8+) yielded DNA amounts that averaged roughly 3 ug. Findings and caveats of the study: Overlap between patients and controls comprised roughly 28 CD8+ CDR3 sequences.

Using genomic DNA as the template, TCR beta VDJ and CDR3 profiling was carried out. TCRdb redid the calling of the reads with MiXCR, one entry per CDR3 protein. The sample has some 290,000 distinct CDR3 sequences, 56% seen once; the top ten hold around 7.6%. Germline-derived CDR1 and CDR2 are DFQATT and SNEGSKA (reference sequence). The CDR3 is 14 amino acids. Between the trimmed V and J ends, which lost 5 bases and 0 bases, there was a span of 11 bases. The clonotype was recovered from a human donor with severe aplastic anemia or a healthy control (not recorded which). Sample: sorted CD4+, CD8+, or CD8+CD57+ T cells (not recorded which) from PBMCs. This rearrangement joins TRBV20-1 to TRBJ2-1; D gene unclear. CDR3 loop: CSALQRPSYNEQFF. The CDR3 DNA is TGCAGTGCTCTTCAGCGTCCCTCCTACAATGAGCAGTTCTTC.